Presented here are 8 T cell receptor beta chains from one specimen sequenced in a study of blood T cell repertoires in COVID-19. Some clones are missing from TCRdb's copy, which holds only in-frame ones; the method was immunoSEQ multiplex PCR. The profile shows 250,000 to 350,000 clones, roughly 90% of them singletons. Source material: peripheral blood. Receptor source: a man younger than 40 with acute or convalescent COVID-19.

This sequence joins TRBV18 and TRBJ1-5; 7 nucleotides align to TRBD1. Germline CDR1 and CDR2: KGHSH and LQKENI. The CDR3 runs 17 residues. The ends lost 1 base at V and 4 bases at J; junction bases unmatched: 10. CDR3 amino acids: CASSPLGLQGLNQPQHF. CDR3 coding DNA: TGTGCCAGCTCACCACTGGGATTACAGGGGCTAAATCAGCCCCAGCATTTT.

The rearrangement links TRBV6-5 to TRBJ2-1, with no clear D. The CDR3 is made up of 15 amino acids. Germline V gene lookup returns CDR1 MNHEY and CDR2 SVGAGI. V dropped 7 bases and J dropped 6 bases, with 19 bases sitting between them. The chain's CDR3 is CASTARRVRVNEQFF. CDR3 DNA: TGTGCCAGCACCGCCCGCCGGGTCCGGGTCAATGAGCAGTTCTTC.

This chain joins TRBV5-1 and TRBJ1-1; D might be TRBD1 (5 bases). Germline V gene lookup returns CDR1 SGHRS and CDR2 YFSETQ. The CDR3 is made up of 14 amino acids. The V gene lost 6 bases and the J gene lost 3 bases, with 15 bases spanning the gap. This chain's CDR3 is CASTNREGHTEAFF. As DNA, the CDR3 is TGCGCCAGCACCAACCGGGAGGGGCACACTGAAGCTTTCTTT.

The rearrangement uses TRBV18 and TRBJ1-1; no clear D. Germline V gene data show CDR1 as KGHSH and CDR2 as LQKENI. This CDR3 is 13 amino acids long. Trimming took off 3 bases at V and 7 bases at J, with 12 bases between the two ends. Here the CDR3 DNA reads TGTGCCAGCTCACCTGACAACTCAGGTGAAGCTTTCTTT. Translating it yields CASSPDNSGEAFF.

This sequence joins TRBV28 and TRBJ2-2, with D maybe TRBD2 (6 bases). V gave up 11 bases and J gave up 0 bases, with 10 bases separating them. The V gene's germline CDR1 is MDHEN and CDR2 SYDVKM. The CDR3 is 13 residues long. CDR3 sequence: CAPGSANTGELFF. The CDR3 DNA reads TGTGCCCCCGGGAGCGCGAACACCGGGGAGCTGTTTTTT.

The V gene is TRBV19, the J gene TRBJ2-7, with no clear D. The V and J ends lost 3 bases and 6 bases respectively, with 12 bases between them. Germline assignment: CDR1 LNHDA and CDR2 SQIVND (reference sequence). CDR3 length: 13 residues. In DNA, the CDR3 is TGTGCCAGTAGTATTCCCCCCTCGGGCGAGCAGTACTTC. Residues: CASSIPPSGEQYF.

Turning to this clone: A read error may produce the germline difference seen at one junction end. The V call is TRBV28, the J call TRBJ1-2, with TRBD1 matching 7 bases. Germline V gives CDR1 MDHEN, CDR2 SYDVKM. This CDR3 is built from 14 residues. The CDR3 region has the DNA TGTGCCAGCAGTTTGTATCAGGGGGGCTATGGCTACGCCTTC. Its translation is CASSLYQGGYGYAF.

The chain has TRBV30 and TRBJ2-7; D gene unclear. CDR1 and CDR2 from the germline V gene are GTSNPN and SVGIG (reference sequence). The V end lost 5 bases, the J end lost 3 bases, and 14 bases lay between the germline ends. This CDR3 has 13 residues. CDR3 sequence: CAWPPDTRYEQYF. Here the CDR3 DNA reads TGTGCCTGGCCCCCCGACACCCGCTACGAGCAGTACTTC.